This is a list of T cell receptor beta chains from one sample in a study of T cell responses to AZD1222 COVID-19 vaccine. The table came from immunoSEQ multiplex PCR; TCRdb's copy has only in-frame clones and leaves some out. This repertoire shows more than 95,000 clones, 80% to 90% found once; its top ten account for about 4%. The source was peripheral blood, collected on day 0 of MenACWY control vaccination. The source is an adult in good health. CDR3s include the opening cysteine and the closing phenylalanine or tryptophan. D genes are given only for firm matches. Rows give clone size only sometimes, using once, few, many, or a class for an expanded clone.

V,D,J,size,DNA,CDR3
TRBV7-2,TRBD1,TRBJ2-7,few,TGTGCCAGCAGTTCGAGTCTAGGGACAGGGCTCTACGAGCAGTACTTC,CASSSSLGTGLYEQYF
TRBV28,.,TRBJ1-2,.,TGTGCCAGCAGTTTGCCAGGCTCCTATGGCTACACCTTC,CASSLPGSYGYTF
TRBV7-8,.,TRBJ1-1,once,TGTGCCAGCAGCCCCTCGGGGCGGAACACTGAAGCTTTCTTT,CASSPSGRNTEAFF
TRBV27,.,TRBJ1-1,.,TGTGCCAGCAGTTTGGTTGGGTTAAGAGGGACTGAAGCTTTCTTT,CASSLVGLRGTEAFF
TRBV4-3,TRBD1,TRBJ2-3,.,TGCGCCAGCAGCCAAGAGGACAGGGTGGCAGATACGCAGTATTTT,CASSQEDRVADTQYF
TRBV3-1/TRBV3-2,TRBD1,TRBJ2-3,.,TGTGCCAGCAGCCGAGACAGGGTGGGTAGCACAGATACGCAGTATTTT,CASSRDRVGSTDTQYF
TRBV4-2,.,TRBJ2-5,once,TGTGCCAGCAGCCAAGAGCAGCGGCAAGAGACCCAGTACTTC,CASSQEQRQETQYF
TRBV19,.,TRBJ1-1,once,TGTGCCAGTTGCCCCCGGGGAGGGAGGAACACTGAAGCTTTCTTT,CASCPRGGRNTEAFF
TRBV7-2,.,TRBJ2-5,.,TGTGCCAGCAGCTCCGGGGGACATCAGTACTTC,CASSSGGHQYF
TRBV19,.,TRBJ1-4,few,TGTGCCAGTAGGGCAACAAGGCGGACTAATGAAAAACTGTTTTTT,CASRATRRTNEKLFF
TRBV5-1,.,TRBJ2-7,.,TGCGCCAGCAGCGAGGAGGGGATTAGCTCCTACGAGCAGTACTTC,CASSEEGISSYEQYF
TRBV6-2/TRBV6-3,.,TRBJ1-2,.,TGTGCCAGCAGCTTAGGCCCGCCGGGCGGCGGCTATGGCTACACCTTC,CASSLGPPGGGYGYTF
TRBV6-5,TRBD2,TRBJ2-1,.,TGTGCCAGCAGCCGAAAACTAGCGGGGGGGCGGGAGCAGTTCTTC,CASSRKLAGGREQFF
TRBV11-2,TRBD1,TRBJ2-6,.,TGTGCCGGGACAGGCCTGCGCGGGGCCAACGTCCTGACTTTC,CAGTGLRGANVLTF
TRBV27,TRBD1,TRBJ1-2,.,TGTGCCAGCAGTCCCGGGACAGGGTACTATGGCTACACCTTC,CASSPGTGYYGYTF
TRBV11-2,.,TRBJ1-6,once,TGTGCCAGCAGCTTGGAGGGGGCCTATAATTCACCCCTCCACTTT,CASSLEGAYNSPLHF
TRBV19,.,TRBJ1-5,.,TGTGCCAGTTCAAAGGGGGGCAAACTGGAAATTGGCAATCAGCCCCAGCATTTT,CASSKGGKLEIGNQPQHF
TRBV18,TRBD1,TRBJ1-1,.,TGTGCCAGCTCACGCGACAGGGGTCGGAACACTGAAGCTTTCTTT,CASSRDRGRNTEAFF
TRBV19,.,TRBJ1-1,.,TGTGCCAGTAGTATAAACGGAGAAGGGAGGAACACTGAAGCTTTCTTT,CASSINGEGRNTEAFF
TRBV3-1/TRBV3-2,TRBD1,TRBJ2-3,.,TGTGCCAGCAGCCAAGTCTCGACGGGGGGACAGGGGGCGCCTACGCAGTATTTT,CASSQVSTGGQGAPTQYF
TRBV6-1,.,TRBJ1-2,.,TGTGCCAGCAGTGAAACGGCTACTCCTTATGGCTACACCTTC,CASSETATPYGYTF
TRBV9,.,TRBJ1-3,.,TGTGCCAGCAGCGTTAACGACGCTAACTCTGGAAACACCATATATTTT,CASSVNDANSGNTIYF
TRBV2,.,TRBJ1-1,few,TGTGCCAGCACAAGCGAGCATACGGGAACTGAAGCTTTCTTT,CASTSEHTGTEAFF
TRBV4-2,TRBD1,TRBJ2-1,.,TGTGCCAGCAGCCAAGATTCCCCCCGGACAGGGGGAGTTTTCTTC,CASSQDSPRTGGVFF
TRBV5-5,TRBD1,TRBJ1-2,.,TGTGCCAGCAGCTTGGCCCTAACCACTGGACAGGGAGGCTACACCTTC,CASSLALTTGQGGYTF
TRBV18,TRBD2,TRBJ2-4,.,TGTGCCAGCTCACCGAATCGGGGAGCGGGGTCGAACATTCAGTACTTC,CASSPNRGAGSNIQYF